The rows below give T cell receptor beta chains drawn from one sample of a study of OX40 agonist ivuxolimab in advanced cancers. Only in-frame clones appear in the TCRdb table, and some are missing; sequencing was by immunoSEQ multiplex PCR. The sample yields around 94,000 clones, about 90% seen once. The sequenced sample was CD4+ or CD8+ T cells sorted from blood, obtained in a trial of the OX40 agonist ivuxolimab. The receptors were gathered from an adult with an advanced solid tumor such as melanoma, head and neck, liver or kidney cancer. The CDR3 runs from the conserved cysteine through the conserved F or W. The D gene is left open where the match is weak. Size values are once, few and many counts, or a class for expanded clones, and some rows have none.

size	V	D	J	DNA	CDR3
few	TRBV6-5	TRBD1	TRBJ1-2	TGTGCCAGCAGTTACACAGGGGACTATGGCTACACCTTC	CASSYTGDYGYTF
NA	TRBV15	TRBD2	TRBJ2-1	TGTGCCACCAGTCCGGGAGCTGTAGCGGGAGAGCAGTTCTTC	CATSPGAVAGEQFF
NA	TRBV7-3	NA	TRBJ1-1	TGTGCCAGCAGCTTAGTTCGAGACTCGGAGACTTTCTTT	CASSLVRDSETFF
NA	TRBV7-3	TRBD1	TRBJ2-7	TGTGCCAGCAGCTTAAACCCCGGGACAGGGGGCCGCCACGAGCAGTACTTC	CASSLNPGTGGRHEQYF
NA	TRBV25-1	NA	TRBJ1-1	TGTGCCAGCAGTGCTGGGGGCCACACTGAAGCTTTCTTT	CASSAGGHTEAFF
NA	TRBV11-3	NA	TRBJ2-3	TGTGCCAGCAGCTTAGGGCTAGCTTCAGATACGCAGTATTTT	CASSLGLASDTQYF
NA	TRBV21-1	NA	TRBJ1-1	TGTGCCAGCAGCAGAGGGGGGGGCAGGGGGCGCCCCACTGAAGCTTTCTTT	CASSRGGGRGRPTEAFF
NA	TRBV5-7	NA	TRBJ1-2	TGTGCCAGCAGCTCTCTAATTCGACAGGAACCCGACACCTTC	CASSSLIRQEPDTF
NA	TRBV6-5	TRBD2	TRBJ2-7	TGTGCCAGCAGTTACGTCGGACTAGAGAAGGAAGTGCAGTACTTC	CASSYVGLEKEVQYF
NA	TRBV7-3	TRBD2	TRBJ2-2	TGTGCCAGCAGCGTTAGCGGGAGGTATACCGGGGAGCTGTTTTTT	CASSVSGRYTGELFF
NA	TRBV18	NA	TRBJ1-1	TGTGCCAGCTCACCGGTCGACCCGCTGAACACTGAAGCTTTCTTT	CASSPVDPLNTEAFF
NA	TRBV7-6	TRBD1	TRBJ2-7	TGTGCCAGCAGCCGGGACAGCCCAAGCTCCTACGAGCAGTACTTC	CASSRDSPSSYEQYF
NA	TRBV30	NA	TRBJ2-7	TGTGCCTGGAGTCTTTCGCTACCGGAGTTGGAGCAGTACTTC	CAWSLSLPELEQYF
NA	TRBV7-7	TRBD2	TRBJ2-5	TGTGCTAGCAGCTTAGCGCTGTCTAGCGGGAGGGGAAGAGGAGAGACCCAGTACTTC	CASSLALSSGRGRGETQYF
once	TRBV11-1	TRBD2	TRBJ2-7	TGTGCCAGCAGCCCCCAAACGGGAGGGCCTAACGAGCAGTACTTC	CASSPQTGGPNEQYF
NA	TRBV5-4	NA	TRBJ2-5	TGTGCCAGCAGCTTGAACAGGGTGGGGGAGACCCAGTACTTC	CASSLNRVGETQYF
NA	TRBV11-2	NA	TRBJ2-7	TGTGCCAGCAGTTTTGCCTACGAGCAGTACTTC	CASSFAYEQYF
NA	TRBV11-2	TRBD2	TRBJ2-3	TGTGCCAGCAGCTCCGAGCGGGGGAACACAGATACGCAGTATTTT	CASSSERGNTDTQYF
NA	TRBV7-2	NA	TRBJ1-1	TGTGCCAGCAGCTTAATCCGTGCCACTGAAGCTTTCTTT	CASSLIRATEAFF
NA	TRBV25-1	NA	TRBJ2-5	TGTGCCAGCAGTGAATCGTGGGGGCAGCAAGAGACCCAGTACTTC	CASSESWGQQETQYF
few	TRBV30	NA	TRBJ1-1	TGTGCCTGGAGTGCGCGGGGGGACACTGAAGCTTTCTTT	CAWSARGDTEAFF
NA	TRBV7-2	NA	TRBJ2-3	TGTGCCAGCAGTAATAGCCAGGACACAGATACGCAGTATTTT	CASSNSQDTDTQYF
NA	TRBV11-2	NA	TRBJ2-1	TGTGCCAGCAGTCGAGGAGGTGAGCAGTTCTTC	CASSRGGEQFF
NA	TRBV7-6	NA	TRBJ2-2	TGTGCCAGCAGCTTGAGTAACACCGGGGAGCTGTTTTTT	CASSLSNTGELFF
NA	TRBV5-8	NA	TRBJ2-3	TGTGCCAGCCCTAAAAGAGGTAGCCCAGATACGCAGTATTTT	CASPKRGSPDTQYF
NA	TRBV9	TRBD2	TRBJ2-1	TGTGCCAGCAGCGTTTTAGCGGGAGGGGGGAGTGAGCAGTTCTTC	CASSVLAGGGSEQFF
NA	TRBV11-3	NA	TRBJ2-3	TGTGCCAGCAGCTTGACGGGAGCAAGGGATACGCAGTATTTT	CASSLTGARDTQYF
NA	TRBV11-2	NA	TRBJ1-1	TGTGCCAGCAGCTTAGTCGGTGGGCAGGGAACTTTCTTT	CASSLVGGQGTFF
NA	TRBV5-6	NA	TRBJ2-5	TGTGCCAGCCATTATGGGTTGGGGGGAGAGACCCAGTACTTC	CASHYGLGGETQYF
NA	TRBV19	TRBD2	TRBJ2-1	TGTGCCAGTAGTATAACTAGCGGGAAAGGGGAGCAGTTCTTC	CASSITSGKGEQFF
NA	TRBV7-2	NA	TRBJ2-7	TGTGCCAGCAGCTTAATAGCGAGTGCCGAGCAGTACTTC	CASSLIASAEQYF
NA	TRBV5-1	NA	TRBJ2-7	TGCGCCAGCAGCTCTGGAGGGGTCAGGCAGTACTTC	CASSSGGVRQYF
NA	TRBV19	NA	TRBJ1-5	TGTGCCAGTAGTATCCTAGGGTCCAGCAATCAGCCCCAGCATTTT	CASSILGSSNQPQHF
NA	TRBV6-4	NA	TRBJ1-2	TGTGCCAGCAGATCACCGGGGCCCTTAGGCTACACCTTC	CASRSPGPLGYTF
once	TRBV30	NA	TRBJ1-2	TGTGCCTGGAGGCAGGGAGGAGGCTACACCTTC	CAWRQGGGYTF
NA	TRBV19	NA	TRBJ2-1	TGTGCCAGTAGCCGTATAGCCTCCAGCTCCTACAATGAGCAGTTCTTC	CASSRIASSSYNEQFF
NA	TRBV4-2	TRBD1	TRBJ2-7	TGTGCCAGCAGCCAAGTGAACGACAGGGACTACGAGCAGTACTTC	CASSQVNDRDYEQYF
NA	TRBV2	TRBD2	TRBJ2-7	TGTGCCAGCAGTGTTGGACTAGCGGGCTACGAGCAGTACTTC	CASSVGLAGYEQYF
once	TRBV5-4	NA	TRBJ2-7	TGTGCCAGCCGGGGCAGTACCTCCTACGAGCAGTACTTC	CASRGSTSYEQYF
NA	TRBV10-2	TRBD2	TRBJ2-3	TGCGCCAGCAGTGATATGACTAGCGGGAGTGGCACAGATACGCAGTATTTT	CASSDMTSGSGTDTQYF
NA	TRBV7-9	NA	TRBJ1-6	TGTGCCAGCAGCTTACAGGGCGCCCATTCACCCCTCCACTTT	CASSLQGAHSPLHF
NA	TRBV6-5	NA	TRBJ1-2	TGTGCCAGCAAATCACGGGGGAACTATGGCTACACCTTC	CASKSRGNYGYTF
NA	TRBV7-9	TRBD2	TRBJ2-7	TGTGCCAGCAGCTCAGGGGGACTAGCGGGAGGCGAGCAGTACTTC	CASSSGGLAGGEQYF
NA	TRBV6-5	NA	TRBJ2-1	TGTGCCAGCAGTTTGGCTCCAGGGGTCGAGGTGGGTGAGCAGTTCTTC	CASSLAPGVEVGEQFF
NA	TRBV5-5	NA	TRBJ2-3	TGTGCCAGCAGCCCTCAGGCCGAACACACAGATACGCAGTATTTT	CASSPQAEHTDTQYF
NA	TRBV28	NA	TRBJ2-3	TGTGCCAGTACAGCAGGAGTCGGCACAGATACGCAGTATTTT	CASTAGVGTDTQYF
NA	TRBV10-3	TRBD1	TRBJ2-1	TGTGCCACCTCGGACAGGGGGGTTCAGAATGAGCAGTTCTTC	CATSDRGVQNEQFF
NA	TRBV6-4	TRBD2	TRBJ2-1	TGTGCCAGCAGTGTATTCGGACTAGCGGGAGACAATGAGCAGTTCTTC	CASSVFGLAGDNEQFF
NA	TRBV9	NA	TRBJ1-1	TGTGCCAGCAGCGAAAGGACTGGGGGACAAGGTGAAGCTTTCTTT	CASSERTGGQGEAFF
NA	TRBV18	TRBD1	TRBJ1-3	TGTGCCAGCAACCCGGGACAGGGTATTCTCGGAAACACCATATATTTT	CASNPGQGILGNTIYF